The next 21 T cell receptor beta chains were all read from a single sample in a study of T-cell reconstitution after alpha-beta-depleted transplantation in children. Unique molecular identifiers tagged the TCRbeta library. TCRdb itself ran the PCR reads through MiXCR, one entry per CDR3 protein. The data contain more than 550,000 distinct CDR3 sequences, under 12% of them seen just once; the ten biggest clones take up approximately 4.1%. Here the sequenced sample was PBMCs from the stem cell graft donor, taken from the stem cell graft. Source of these receptors: a human donor who donated a stem cell graft to a child with acute myeloid leukemia.

This clonotype occurred a few times. In DNA form, the CDR3 reads TGTGCCAGCAGCTTAACGAGGGGGGGGGCCAGCGGGAGGGCCCGAGAGACCCAGTACTTC. Protein product: CASSLTRGGASGRARETQYF. This chain connects TRBV7-3 to TRBJ2-5; 10 positions match TRBD2. The V gene's germline CDR1 is SGHTA and CDR2 FQGTGA. J gave up 4 bases and V 0 bases, and 17 bases lay outside the gene matches. The CDR3 has 20 amino acids.

V is TRBV10-3 and J is TRBJ2-5; TRBD1 or TRBD2 may be the D gene (5 bases each). Trimming left V 0 bases short and J 0 bases short, with 5 bases between. The CDR3 length is 14 residues. Germline V gene data show CDR1 as ENHRY and CDR2 as SYGVKD. The CDR3 DNA reads as TGTGCCATCAGTGAGTCGGGGGACCAAGAGACCCAGTACTTC. This translates into CAISESGDQETQYF.

The CDR3 DNA sequence: TGCAGCGCCCCCCTTGCGGGAGGTCTTGGCCAAGAGACCCAGTACTTC. Amino acid sequence: CSAPLAGGLGQETQYF. The V gene is TRBV29-1, the J gene TRBJ2-5; 8 positions match TRBD2. V gave up 7 bases and J gave up 1 base; unmatched junction bases: 14. The germline CDR1 and CDR2 sequences are SQVTM and ANQGSEA. The CDR3 runs 16 residues.

In this sample, this clonotype turned up once. The rearrangement uses TRBV6-5 and TRBJ1-4; D call uncertain. Trimming shortened V by 3 bases and J by 2 bases, and 10 bases separated the two germline ends. The germline CDR1 and CDR2 sequences are MNHEY and SVGAGI. The CDR3 spans 15 residues. This CDR3 is CASSYGAFTNEKLFF. The DNA of the CDR3 is TGTGCCAGCAGTTATGGTGCATTTACTAATGAAAAACTGTTTTTT.

CDR3 sequence reads: CASSEFSGGSGRIGRADTQYF. CDR3 nucleotide sequence: TGTGCCAGCAGTGAATTCTCGGGAGGAAGCGGGAGAATAGGAAGGGCAGATACGCAGTATTTT. The chain links TRBV25-1 to TRBJ2-3, with 8 positions matching TRBD2. This CDR3 contains 21 residues. V was pared by 1 base and J by 4 bases, with 22 bases of the junction left unmatched. CDR1 is MGHDK, CDR2 SYGVNS, per germline.

J is TRBJ1-5 and V is TRBV29-1, with D uncertain. Trimming removed 6 bases at V and 8 bases at J, with 20 bases between. Germline CDR1 is SQVTM and CDR2 is ANQGSEA. The CDR3 covers 14 residues. CDR3 sequence: CSVLLESPGEPQHF. CDR3 DNA: TGCAGCGTCCTTCTAGAAAGCCCCGGGGAGCCCCAGCATTTT.

This chain uses TRBV5-1 with TRBJ2-7; the match to TRBD2 covers 10 bases. Per the germline V gene, CDR1 is SGHRS and CDR2 is YFSETQ. This CDR3 region has 14 residues. Trimming took 3 bases from V and 4 from J; bases not matched to a gene: 4. As DNA, the CDR3 is TGCGCCAGCAGCTGGGGACTAGCGTCGTACGAGCAGTACTTC. Its translation: CASSWGLASYEQYF.

This clonotype was observed a few times. The V and J genes are TRBV6-5 and TRBJ2-5; 7 nucleotides match TRBD2. V lost 1 base and J lost 0; bases outside the gene matches: 2. The CDR3 is 15 amino acids. Germline CDR1 reads MNHEY; CDR2 reads SVGAGI. Written as DNA, the CDR3 is TGTGCCAGCAGTTACTTGGGGGGGGACCAAGAGACCCAGTACTTC. Translation: CASSYLGGDQETQYF.

This clonotype was detected only a few times. The chain is built from TRBV20-1 and TRBJ2-7, with D tentatively TRBD2 (5 bases). CDR3 size: 14 residues. Germline CDR1 DFQATT, CDR2 SNEGSKA (reference sequence). Trimming removed 3 bases at V and 4 bases at J, with 16 bases between. The CDR3 bases are TGCAGTGCTAGGGTGGCGGAGGAACTTTACGAGCAGTACTTC. Amino acids: CSARVAEELYEQYF.

This clonotype was detected a few times. This chain connects TRBV5-1 to TRBJ2-6; TRBD1 agrees at 8 bases. Germline CDR1 and CDR2: SGHRS and YFSETQ. This CDR3 has 19 residues. V was clipped by 4 bases and J by 0 bases; unmatched bases: 12. The DNA for the CDR3 is TGCGCCAGCAGCCAAACTCAGGGGGCTCCTTCCTCTGGGGCCAACGTCCTGACTTTC. Translated: CASSQTQGAPSSGANVLTF.

This clonotype appeared a few times. The chain couples TRBV19 to TRBJ2-3; the D gene could be TRBD1 or TRBD2 (5 bases each). Germline CDR1 is LNHDA and CDR2 is SQIVND (reference sequence). Trimming pared 4 bases from V and 3 bases from J, leaving 14 bases between. This CDR3 has 15 amino acids. As DNA, the CDR3 is TGTGCCAGTAGTAGGGGGAATGCAGGGACAGATACGCAGTATTTT. This translates into CASSRGNAGTDTQYF. The variable domain in full, completed from reference TRBV19 and TRBJ2-3, reads DGGITQSPKYLFRKEGQNVTLSCEQNLNHDAMYWYRQDPGQGLRLIYYSQIVNDFQKGDIAEGYSVSREKKESFPLTVTSAQKNPTAFYLCASSRGNAGTDTQYFGPGTRLTVL.

This clonotype was counted a few times. In DNA form, the CDR3 reads TGTGCCAGCAGTCCTCCCCGCTGGGGGTTGGACACCGGGGAGCTGTTTTTT. Its translation: CASSPPRWGLDTGELFF. The V gene is TRBV28, the J gene TRBJ2-2; D possibly uses TRBD1 or TRBD2 (5 bases each). The CDR3 spans 17 residues. Deletions cut 5 bases from V and 3 bases from J, with 19 bases between. Germline V lookup: CDR1 MDHEN, CDR2 SYDVKM.

This chain connects TRBV12-3 or TRBV12-4 to TRBJ2-2; D remains unclear. The CDR3 length is 16 residues. Trimming took off 4 bases at V and 1 base at J, with 13 bases between the two ends. The CDR3, as DNA: TGTGCCAGCAGTTATAGGTCCGTGAGGAACACCGGGGAGCTGTTTTTT. Translated, it gives CASSYRSVRNTGELFF.

CDR3 amino acids: CASSRGPFDSPLHF. The DNA of the CDR3 is TGCGCCAGCAGCCGGGGACCGTTTGATTCACCCCTCCACTTT. V gene TRBV4-3 combines with J gene TRBJ1-6, with D maybe TRBD1 (5 bases). The germline CDR1 and CDR2 sequences are LGHNA and YSLEER. V lost 4 bases and J 8 bases, leaving 12 bases between the germline ends. This CDR3 spans 14 amino acids.

In its sample, this clonotype was seen a few times. The chain recombines TRBV4-3 with TRBJ2-3; 10 bases match TRBD2. Germline V gene sequence: CDR1 LGHNA, CDR2 YSLEER. The CDR3 is 16 residues long. The ends lost 0 bases at V and 2 bases at J; junction bases unmatched: 2. The CDR3 region is CASSQDTSGTTDTQYF. CDR3 bases: TGCGCCAGCAGCCAAGATACTAGCGGGACCACAGATACGCAGTATTTT.

This clonotype was observed a few times. The chain links TRBV28 to TRBJ2-7; D is possibly TRBD2 (7 bases). The CDR3 runs 14 residues. The germline V gene has CDR1 MDHEN and CDR2 SYDVKM. The V and J ends lost 10 bases and 4 bases respectively, with 20 bases between them. Written as DNA, the CDR3 is TGTGCCACCGGAGGGGGAGGGAACTATTACGAGCAGTACTTC. This translates into CATGGGGNYYEQYF.

This chain links TRBV28 with TRBJ1-5, with D perhaps TRBD1 (6 bases). The CDR3 is made up of 17 amino acids. V was clipped by 1 base and J by 8 bases, with 21 bases between them. Germline CDR1 MDHEN, CDR2 SYDVKM. CDR3 nucleotide sequence: TGTGCCAGCAGTTTATTCCCAGTCTCTACTAGGGGGGAGCCCCAGCATTTT. Its protein product is CASSLFPVSTRGEPQHF.

This rearrangement joins TRBV19 to TRBJ2-1, with 11 bases identical to TRBD2. The CDR3 sequence is 15 residues long. From germline, CDR1 is LNHDA and CDR2 SQIVND (reference sequence). With 5 bases clipped from V and 8 bases from J, the junction kept 8 bases outside the gene matches. The CDR3 sequence is CASSPSSGRTHEQFF. CDR3 nucleotides: TGTGCCAGTAGTCCCTCTAGCGGGAGGACCCATGAGCAGTTCTTC.

This sequence joins TRBV6-1 and TRBJ2-7; possible D gene TRBD1, 6 bases. Germline CDR1 reads MNHNS; CDR2 reads SASEGT. V lost 6 bases and J 5 bases, leaving 14 bases between the germline ends. The length of the CDR3 is 13 residues. The CDR3 loop reads CASRPTGFHEQYF. CDR3 sequence (DNA): TGTGCCAGCAGACCTACAGGGTTCCACGAGCAGTACTTC.

This clonotype was counted ten times or more. The chain joins TRBV29-1 to TRBJ2-3; TRBD1 matches 8 bases. This CDR3 has 16 residues. Germline V gives CDR1 SQVTM, CDR2 ANQGSEA. V gave up 5 bases and J gave up 6 bases; unmatched junction bases: 16. The CDR3 protein is CSVYLDRDLTSDTQYF. The CDR3 coding sequence is TGCAGCGTTTACTTGGACAGGGACCTGACGTCGGATACGCAGTATTTT.

This clonotype came up a few times. This chain joins TRBV9 and TRBJ2-7; 14 bases are a match to TRBD2. Germline lookup yields CDR1 SGDLS and CDR2 YYNGEE. V trimming: 1 base; J trimming: 1 base; junction bases outside the gene matches: 7. The CDR3 covers 18 residues. The CDR3 sequence is CASSVSGLAGEGSYEQYF. The CDR3 DNA sequence: TGTGCCAGCAGCGTATCGGGACTAGCGGGAGAGGGGTCCTACGAGCAGTACTTC.